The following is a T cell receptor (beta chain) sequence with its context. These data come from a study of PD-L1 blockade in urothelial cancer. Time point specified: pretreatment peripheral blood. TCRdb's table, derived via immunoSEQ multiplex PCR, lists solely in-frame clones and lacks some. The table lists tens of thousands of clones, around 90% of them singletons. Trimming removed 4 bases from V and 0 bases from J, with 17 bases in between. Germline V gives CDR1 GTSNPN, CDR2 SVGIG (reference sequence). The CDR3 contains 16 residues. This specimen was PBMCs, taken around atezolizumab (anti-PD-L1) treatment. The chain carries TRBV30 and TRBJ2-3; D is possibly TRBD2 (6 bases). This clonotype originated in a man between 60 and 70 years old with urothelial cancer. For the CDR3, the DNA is TGTGCCTGGACCTTAATAGCGGTTACTAGCACAGATACGCAGTATTTT. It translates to CAWTLIAVTSTDTQYF.